This T cell receptor beta chain is from a study of blood T cell repertoires in COVID-19. Study information: Donors in the United States, Italy and Spain gave samples during acute or convalescent COVID-19. T cells, B-cell-depleted T cells, or PBMCs supplied cDNA or gDNA.

Germline V gene sequence: CDR1 LNHNV, CDR2 YYDKDF (reference sequence). The CDR3 sequence is 14 residues long. V was cut by 1 base and J by 5 bases, with 10 bases left in between. Per the study methods: Estimates of nucleated cell counts were drawn from the amplification of reference gene primers. Method: immunoSEQ multiplex PCR; TCRdb's copy keeps in-frame clones and lacks some. The DNA gave D and trimming, while V, J and clone size come from that table. The profile shows under 250,000 clones, over 70% of them singletons. The sequenced sample was peripheral blood. The chain is built from TRBV15 and TRBJ2-3; D unclear. This receptor was identified in a man aged 45-60 years with active or convalescent COVID-19. The CDR3 here is CATSRATWRDTQYF. CDR3 coding DNA: TGTGCCACCAGCAGAGCCACTTGGAGAGATACGCAGTATTTT.